This passage covers 15 T cell receptor beta chains from one sample sequenced in a study of blood T cell repertoires in COVID-19. Data came from immunoSEQ multiplex PCR; TCRdb stores just in-frame clones and leaves some out. The profile shows approximately 210,000 clones, more than 70% of them singletons. Material for sequencing was peripheral blood. The origin of the receptors is a man between 45 and 60 years old with active or convalescent COVID-19.

J is TRBJ2-7 and V is TRBV19; D may be TRBD1 (6 bases). From germline, CDR1 is LNHDA and CDR2 SQIVND (reference sequence). The V end lost 3 bases, the J end lost 11 bases, and 14 bases lay between the germline ends. CDR3 size: 12 residues. The CDR3 region is CASSILQGEKYF. The CDR3 DNA reads TGTGCCAGTAGTATCCTACAGGGAGAGAAGTACTTC.

The chain is built from TRBV30 and TRBJ1-6, with D unresolved. Trimming cost V 2 bases and J 10 bases, with 9 bases left between them. Germline lookup yields CDR1 GTSNPN and CDR2 SVGIG (reference sequence). This CDR3 has 12 amino acids. CDR3 protein: CAWSLQVSPLHF. CDR3 nucleotide sequence: TGTGCCTGGAGTCTGCAGGTATCACCCCTCCACTTT. Filled out from reference TRBV30 and TRBJ1-6, the complete variable domain reads SQTIHQWPATLVQPVGSPLSLECTVEGTSNPNLYWYRQAAGRGLQLLFYSVGIGQISSEVPQNLSASRPQDRQFILSSKKLLLSDSGFYLCAWSLQVSPLHFGNGTRLTVT.

The V gene is TRBV27, the J gene TRBJ1-5, with TRBD1 matching 10 bases. The length of the CDR3 is 17 residues. Trimming at V came to 6 bases and at J to 3 bases, leaving 11 bases not matched to a gene. Germline V gene data show CDR1 as MNHEY and CDR2 as SMNVEV (reference sequence). In nucleotides, the CDR3 is TGTGCCAGCAGCCACTCTGGGACAGGGGTTAACAATCAGCCCCAGCATTTT. Translation gives CASSHSGTGVNNQPQHF.

The rearrangement uses TRBV7-8 and TRBJ2-1; TRBD2 agrees at 14 bases. After removal of 1 base from V and 4 bases from J, the junction contained 12 bases not matched to a gene. The V gene's germline CDR1 is SGHVS and CDR2 FQNEAQ. This CDR3 region has 20 residues. The CDR3 protein is CASSLGPSRGTSGRYNEQFF. The CDR3 DNA reads TGTGCCAGCAGCTTAGGGCCATCTAGGGGGACTAGCGGGAGATACAATGAGCAGTTCTTC.

The rearrangement uses TRBV5-1 and TRBJ2-3, with D unresolved. This CDR3 region has 11 residues. Trimming cost V 4 bases and J 3 bases, with 3 bases left between them. CDR1 and CDR2 from the germline V gene are SGHRS and YFSETQ. CDR3 amino acids: CASSLTDTQYF. The CDR3 bases are TGCGCCAGCAGCCTGACAGATACGCAGTATTTT.

V is TRBV7-2 and J is TRBJ1-6; TRBD1 matches at 7 bases. The CDR3 runs 15 residues. Germline assignment: CDR1 SGHTA and CDR2 FQGNSA. Losses at the gene ends were 1 base for V and 9 bases for J; bases not matched to a gene: 6. CDR3 DNA sequence: TGTGCCAGCAGCTTAGGGTCAGGGGGTGGTTCACCCCTCCACTTT. Translation gives CASSLGSGGGSPLHF.

This CDR3 reads CAWSPGVEAFF. CDR3 nucleotide sequence: TGTGCCTGGAGTCCCGGGGTTGAAGCTTTCTTT. The V call is TRBV30, the J call TRBJ1-1, with no clear D. V lost 2 bases and J 7 bases, leaving 8 bases between the germline ends. The germline V gene has CDR1 GTSNPN and CDR2 SVGIG (reference sequence). CDR3 length: 11 residues.

The chain joins TRBV27 to TRBJ1-1, with 8 nucleotides matching TRBD1. J lost 10 bases, V lost 7 bases, and 11 bases had no gene match. The CDR3 length is 13 residues. CDR1 is MNHEY, CDR2 SMNVEV, per germline (reference sequence). Here the CDR3 DNA reads TGTGCCAGCAAAATAGCAGGGGGCCGGGGAGCTTTCTTT. Its translation is CASKIAGGRGAFF.

This sequence joins TRBV6-1 and TRBJ1-1, with D possibly matching TRBD1 (6 bases). The CDR3 totals 15 residues. CDR1 and CDR2 from the germline V gene are MNHNS and SASEGT. Deletions cut 2 bases from V and 5 bases from J, with 15 bases between. The CDR3 DNA reads TGTGCCAGCAGTGAATTGGGGCGGGGGCAAACTGAAGCTTTCTTT. Its translation is CASSELGRGQTEAFF.

The chain employs TRBV2 and TRBJ2-3; 8 positions agree with TRBD2. CDR1 and CDR2 (germline): SNHLY, FYNNEI. This CDR3 is built from 16 residues. With V trimmed by 5 bases and J by 3 bases, 10 bases remained unmatched. In DNA form, the CDR3 reads TGTGCCAGCAGTCCTCTCCGGGGGGGAGGGACAGATACGCAGTATTTT. Amino acid sequence: CASSPLRGGGTDTQYF.

This clone was seen once. V and J are TRBV30 and TRBJ1-1, with 7 nucleotides matching TRBD1. In germline, CDR1 is GTSNPN, CDR2 SVGIG (reference sequence). Trimming cost V 0 bases and J 8 bases; bases outside gene matches: 3. This CDR3 has 12 amino acids. CDR3 loop: CAWSVTGDEAFF. The CDR3 DNA reads as TGTGCCTGGAGTGTCACAGGGGACGAAGCTTTCTTT. The entire variable domain, with the rest obtained from reference TRBV30 and TRBJ1-1, is as follows: SQTIHQWPATLVQPVGSPLSLECTVEGTSNPNLYWYRQAAGRGLQLLFYSVGIGQISSEVPQNLSASRPQDRQFILSSKKLLLSDSGFYLCAWSVTGDEAFFGQGTRLTVV.

The chain has TRBV2 and TRBJ2-1, with 10 positions matching TRBD2. The CDR3 has 14 residues. With V trimmed by 8 bases and J by 9 bases, 10 bases remained unmatched. Germline V gene data show CDR1 as SNHLY and CDR2 as FYNNEI. The CDR3 nucleotides are TGTGCCAGCCATTCTAGCGGGAGCCACGGTGAGCAGTTCTTC. It translates to CASHSSGSHGEQFF.

The chain couples TRBV5-5 to TRBJ1-3, with 8 bases lining up with TRBD1. Germline lookup yields CDR1 SGHKS and CDR2 YYEKEE (reference sequence). The CDR3 runs to 16 residues. V lost 4 bases, J lost 0 bases, and 6 bases stayed unmatched. The chain's CDR3 is CASSRGDRLSGNTIYF. DNA for the CDR3: TGTGCCAGCAGCCGGGGGGACAGGCTCTCTGGAAACACCATATATTTT.

The sample holds one count of this clone. The gene calls are TRBV28 and TRBJ1-5; 8 nucleotides agree with TRBD1. V shed 9 bases, J shed 5 bases, and the junction held 12 bases outside the gene matches. CDR3 size: 15 residues. Germline CDR1 is MDHEN and CDR2 is SYDVKM. The DNA for the CDR3 is TGTGCCAGTAGGCCGCGACAGGGGAAACATCAGCCCCAGCATTTT. Protein: CASRPRQGKHQPQHF.

The rearrangement joins TRBV6-2 or TRBV6-3 to TRBJ1-2, with D uncertain. The V gene's germline CDR1 is MNHEY and CDR2 SVGEGT. V lost 6 bases to trimming and J lost 4 bases, with 9 bases between them. The CDR3 contains 12 residues. CDR3 DNA: TGTGCCAGCAGCGACTCGGGCTATGGCTACACCTTC. Residues: CASSDSGYGYTF.